The 8 T cell receptor beta chains reported below all come from one sample, sequenced in a study of OX40 agonist ivuxolimab in advanced cancers. Sequenced by immunoSEQ multiplex PCR; TCRdb stores in-frame clones only, minus some. The repertoire holds fewer than 80,000 clones, with 90% to 95% as singletons. Sequencing used CD4+ or CD8+ T cells sorted from blood, obtained in a trial of the OX40 agonist ivuxolimab. The origin of the receptors is an adult with an advanced solid tumor such as melanoma, head and neck, liver or kidney cancer.

J is TRBJ1-1 and V is TRBV11-1; D gene ambiguous. CDR3 length: 13 amino acids. The germline gives CDR1 SGHAT, CDR2 FQDESV (reference sequence). V lost 3 bases and J 3 bases, leaving 8 bases between the germline ends. CDR3 amino acids: CASSLAGDTEAFF. CDR3 nucleotides: TGTGCCAGCAGCTTGGCGGGTGACACTGAAGCTTTCTTT.

The rearrangement uses TRBV27 and TRBJ1-6, with TRBD1 matching 7 bases. Trimming took 2 bases from V and 1 from J; bases not matched to a gene: 8. The CDR3 covers 18 residues. Germline V gene lookup returns CDR1 MNHEY and CDR2 SMNVEV (reference sequence). The CDR3, as DNA: TGTGCCAGCAGTTTAGGAGACAGGGTTAAGTCCTATAATTCACCCCTCCACTTT. Translating gives CASSLGDRVKSYNSPLHF.

The V gene is TRBV11-2, the J gene TRBJ2-4; D is undetermined. The CDR3 has 13 residues. The germline gives CDR1 SGHAT, CDR2 FQNNGV. V was shortened by 3 bases and J by 8 bases, with 11 bases between the two germline ends. CDR3 bases: TGTGCCAGCAGCTTTGCGACCAACGACATTCAGTACTTC. This sequence encodes CASSFATNDIQYF.

This clone was detected a few times. V usage is TRBV25-1 and J usage is TRBJ2-4, with a tentative D call TRBD2 (5 bases). Germline V gene sequence: CDR1 MGHDK, CDR2 SYGVNS. The V gene lost 1 base and the J gene lost 8 bases, with 12 bases spanning the gap. This CDR3 has 14 residues. The CDR3 DNA reads as TGTGCCAGCAGTGAATCGAGGGCATCGGACATTCAGTACTTC. Translating gives CASSESRASDIQYF.

This rearrangement joins TRBV19 to TRBJ1-5, with D possibly being TRBD1 (5 bases). CDR3 length: 13 amino acids. In germline, CDR1 is LNHDA, CDR2 SQIVND (reference sequence). V was shortened by 7 bases and J by 3 bases, with 10 bases between the two germline ends. As DNA, the CDR3 is TGTGCCAGTACCTCGACAGTCAATCAGCCCCAGCATTTT. Translating it yields CASTSTVNQPQHF.

J is TRBJ2-7 and V is TRBV6-1; no definite D call. In germline, CDR1 is MNHNS, CDR2 SASEGT. The CDR3 consists of 17 residues. Trimming removed 2 bases at V and 3 bases at J, with 20 bases between. As DNA, the CDR3 is TGTGCCAGCAGTGAAAGGCGGAAGTCGGCAGGTCTCTACGAGCAGTACTTC. Its translation: CASSERRKSAGLYEQYF.

The chain links TRBV7-8 to TRBJ2-1; possible D gene TRBD2, 6 bases. The V end was cut by 5 bases, the J end by 0 bases, with 17 bases between. This CDR3 region has 17 residues. Per the germline V gene, CDR1 is SGHVS and CDR2 is FQNEAQ. The CDR3 coding sequence is TGTGCCAGCAGCCCCCGCCGAGGAGGGAACTCCTACAATGAGCAGTTCTTC. This sequence encodes CASSPRRGGNSYNEQFF.

This clone has ten or more counts. The genes are TRBV4-3 and TRBJ2-1; D unclear. Deletions cut 0 bases from V and 0 bases from J, with 12 bases between. Germline V gene lookup returns CDR1 LGHNA and CDR2 YSLEER. The CDR3 extends over 17 amino acids. The CDR3 sequence: CASSQDPSSSSYNEQFF. For the CDR3, the DNA is TGCGCCAGCAGCCAAGATCCCTCGTCCAGCTCCTACAATGAGCAGTTCTTC.